A selection of T cell receptor beta chains follows, all from one sample in a study of cytomegalovirus exposure and HLA in healthy donors. Some clones are missing from TCRdb's copy, which holds only in-frame ones; the method was immunoSEQ multiplex PCR. The repertoire holds some 210,000 clones, with more than 75% as singletons. The specimen sequenced was PBMCs. The receptor set was obtained from a male donor in good health and CMV-seronegative. Each CDR3 is given with its conserved first and last residue. Fields, in order: J gene, D gene, V gene, clone size, CDR3 protein, CDR3 DNA. The D gene is left open where the match is weak. A row's size may be missing; if present it is once, few, many or a size class.

TRBJ1-1	NA	TRBV11-2	NA	CASSLGGLLNTEAFF	TGTGCCAGCAGCTTAGGAGGGTTGCTGAACACTGAAGCTTTCTTT
TRBJ2-2	TRBD2	TRBV15	NA	CATSFREGVAGELFF	TGTGCCACCAGCTTCCGGGAGGGGGTGGCCGGGGAGCTGTTTTTT
TRBJ2-5	TRBD2	TRBV7-3	NA	CASSIAGSGETQYF	TGTGCCAGCAGCATAGCGGGATCGGGAGAGACCCAGTACTTC
TRBJ2-5	TRBD1	TRBV19	NA	CASSIGSWDRVPKTQYF	TGTGCCAGTAGTATAGGCTCGTGGGACAGGGTCCCAAAGACCCAGTACTTC
TRBJ1-1	NA	TRBV7-2	NA	CASSLTVAFTEAFF	TGTGCCAGCAGCTTAACCGTGGCTTTCACTGAAGCTTTCTTT
TRBJ2-5	TRBD1	TRBV19	NA	CASSMPRTGEETQYF	TGTGCCAGTAGTATGCCCCGGACAGGGGAAGAGACCCAGTACTTC
TRBJ1-1	NA	TRBV5-4	few	CASSSNGGNTEAFF	TGTGCCAGCAGCTCAAACGGCGGGAACACTGAAGCTTTCTTT
TRBJ2-2	NA	TRBV19	NA	CASRRSQGLPGELFF	TGTGCCAGTAGAAGGTCACAGGGTCTCCCCGGGGAGCTGTTTTTT
TRBJ1-5	NA	TRBV19	NA	CASRVTRQANQPQHF	TGTGCCAGTAGAGTCACCCGACAGGCCAATCAGCCCCAGCATTTT
TRBJ1-5	NA	TRBV2	NA	CASSELRLINQPQHF	TGTGCCAGCAGTGAATTAAGACTAATCAATCAGCCCCAGCATTTT
TRBJ2-3	TRBD2	TRBV9	few	CASSPASSGGTQYF	TGTGCCAGCAGCCCCGCGTCTAGCGGTGGTACGCAGTATTTT
TRBJ2-1	NA	TRBV5-5	NA	CASSLASNEQFF	TGTGCCAGCAGCTTGGCTTCCAATGAGCAGTTCTTC
TRBJ2-5	NA	TRBV19	once	CASSIGGRGPVETQYF	TGTGCCAGTAGTATAGGAGGGCGGGGGCCGGTTGAGACCCAGTACTTC
TRBJ2-5	TRBD2	TRBV9	NA	CASSGGLAGDGTQYF	TGTGCCAGCAGCGGTGGACTAGCGGGAGATGGGACCCAGTACTTC
TRBJ2-1	TRBD1	TRBV29-1	NA	CSVDGGPGGNEQFF	TGCAGCGTTGATGGCGGTCCAGGGGGCAATGAGCAGTTCTTC
TRBJ2-7	TRBD1	TRBV11-1	NA	CASSFTGTGGDYEQYF	TGTGCCAGCAGCTTTACCGGGACAGGGGGTGACTACGAGCAGTACTTC
TRBJ1-3	NA	TRBV7-2	few	CASSPSDAAGGNTIYF	TGTGCCAGCAGCCCTTCGGACGCGGCGGGGGGAAACACCATATATTTT
TRBJ2-7	NA	TRBV7-6	few	CASSLGTGSSYEQYF	TGTGCCAGCAGCTTAGGCACAGGGAGCTCCTACGAGCAGTACTTC
TRBJ2-7	NA	TRBV5-1	few	CASSLGPGAPLYEQYF	TGCGCCAGCAGCTTGGGCCCAGGCGCCCCCCTCTACGAGCAGTACTTC
TRBJ2-3	NA	TRBV14	NA	CASSQVRLTDTQYF	TGTGCCAGCAGCCAAGTCAGGCTCACAGATACGCAGTATTTT
TRBJ2-5	TRBD2	TRBV18	NA	CATATSVKEAQYF	TGTGCCACCGCCACTAGCGTTAAAGAGGCCCAGTACTTC
TRBJ1-2	NA	TRBV18	NA	CASSSLDTLYGYTF	TGTGCCAGCTCATCCTTGGACACCCTTTATGGCTACACCTTC
TRBJ1-3	NA	TRBV13	NA	CASSQGQPGNTIYF	TGTGCCAGCAGCCAAGGACAGCCTGGAAACACCATATATTTT